These 26 T cell receptor beta chains were all obtained from the same sample, sequenced in a study of spatial heterogeneity in lung cancer. General study findings and limits: The study found that expanded intratumoral alpha and beta TCR counts tracked tumor mutation counts.

Time point in this sample: sample taken at primary tumor resection. The antigens for these receptors are not known. Each CDR3 protein is one row after TCRdb ran MiXCR on the 5' RACE reads. The sample lists 20,000 to 25,000 distinct CDR3 sequences; around 6.6% were seen once. Sequences were derived from lung tumor tissue, sampled at surgery. These receptors originate from a male donor with early-stage non-small cell lung cancer.

This chain joins TRBV7-2 and TRBJ2-3; 12 bases are shared with TRBD2. Germline-derived CDR1 and CDR2 are SGHTA and FQGNSA. With 0 bases clipped from V and 6 bases from J, the junction kept 4 bases outside the gene matches. The CDR3 has 16 amino acids. The CDR3 bases are TGTGCCAGCAGCTTAGCGGCTAGCGGGGGGGCGGATACGCAGTATTTT. Encoded protein: CASSLAASGGADTQYF.

This clonotype was seen many times. The rearrangement links TRBV4-1 to TRBJ2-3; 7 bases are a match to TRBD1. The germline V gene has CDR1 MGHRA and CDR2 YSYEKL. This CDR3 has 15 residues. V was pared by 0 bases and J by 4 bases, with 4 bases of the junction left unmatched. The CDR3 coding sequence is TGCGCCAGCAGCCAAGATATAGGGGGCTCAGATACGCAGTATTTT. It encodes CASSQDIGGSDTQYF.

This clonotype was counted many times. The rearrangement uses TRBV24-1 and TRBJ2-1, with unresolved D. Germline V gives CDR1 KGHDR, CDR2 SFDVKD. The ends were cut back, 5 bases at V and 11 bases at J, with 15 bases in the middle. CDR3 size: 13 residues. The CDR3 nucleotides are TGTGCCACCAGTGCCCTCGCTAACAAGAAGCAGTTCTTC. It yields the protein CATSALANKKQFF.

This clonotype ranks as medium-sized. V and J are TRBV28 and TRBJ1-6; 7 bases align to TRBD1. V gave up 5 bases and J gave up 7 bases; unmatched junction bases: 8. From germline, CDR1 is MDHEN and CDR2 SYDVKM. The length of the CDR3 is 15 residues. CDR3 amino acids: CASSTNRGGNSPLHF. The CDR3 nucleotides are TGTGCCAGCAGTACAAACAGGGGCGGGAATTCACCCCTCCACTTT.

The chain employs TRBV6-2 or TRBV6-3 and TRBJ2-7; D perhaps matches TRBD2 (5 bases). The CDR3 is 12 amino acids. V gave up 8 bases and J gave up 2 bases, with 10 bases separating them. CDR1 and CDR2 from the germline V gene are MNHEY and SVGEGT. CDR3 in amino acids: CASREGTYEQYF. The CDR3 DNA is TGTGCCAGCCGAGAGGGCACCTACGAGCAGTACTTC.

Ten or more counts support this clonotype. The chain couples TRBV5-1 to TRBJ2-1; 7 bases fit TRBD2. CDR1 and CDR2 from the germline V gene are SGHRS and YFSETQ. Trimming cost V 4 bases and J 4 bases; bases outside gene matches: 14. This CDR3 is built from 17 residues. CDR3 sequence: CASSAGLVTRGYNEQFF. In DNA form, the CDR3 reads TGCGCCAGCAGCGCCGGACTAGTTACCAGAGGGTACAATGAGCAGTTCTTC. The variable domain in full, with the rest retrieved from reference TRBV5-1 and TRBJ2-1, is KAGVTQTPRYLIKTRGQQVTLSCSPISGHRSVSWYQQTPGQGLQFLFEYFSETQRNKGNFPGRFSGRQFSNSRSEMNVSTLELGDSALYLCASSAGLVTRGYNEQFFGPGTRLTVL.

This sequence joins TRBV6-6 and TRBJ1-2; D is possibly TRBD1 (5 bases). Germline V gene data show CDR1 as MNHNY and CDR2 as SVGAGI (reference sequence). The CDR3 contains 13 residues. The V end was cut by 11 bases, the J end by 10 bases, with 23 bases between. This CDR3 reads CAGVQPGTAAYTF. The CDR3 DNA reads TGTGCCGGCGTCCAACCCGGGACCGCTGCCTACACCTTC.

The rearrangement links TRBV27 to TRBJ2-5; TRBD1 might be the D (6 bases). The CDR3 is 16 amino acids. Trimming removed 3 bases at V and 4 bases at J, with 18 bases between. Germline V gives CDR1 MNHEY, CDR2 SMNVEV (reference sequence). In DNA form, the CDR3 reads TGTGCCAGCAGTTTGGATGGACAGCTTCTGGGAGAGACCCAGTACTTC. It specifies CASSLDGQLLGETQYF.

This clonotype was counted ten times or more. The gene calls are TRBV5-1 and TRBJ2-1; 10 positions match TRBD2. The CDR3 loop spans 13 amino acids. V lost 5 bases, J lost 8 bases, and 4 bases stayed unmatched. Per the germline V gene, CDR1 is SGHRS and CDR2 is YFSETQ. The CDR3 nucleotides read TGCGCCAGCAGTTCCGGGACTAGCGATGAGCAGTTCTTC. Translated: CASSSGTSDEQFF.

This clonotype was counted between two and nine times. This rearrangement joins TRBV9 to TRBJ2-1, with 11 bases fitting TRBD2. Trimming at V came to 4 bases and at J to 4 bases, leaving 7 bases not matched to a gene. The CDR3 has 16 residues. From germline, CDR1 is SGDLS and CDR2 YYNGEE. CDR3 DNA: TGTGCCAGCAGCCCCCGGCTAGCGGGGGGTTACAATGAGCAGTTCTTC. This translates into CASSPRLAGGYNEQFF.

This clonotype appeared many times. The chain has TRBV12-3 or TRBV12-4 and TRBJ1-2, with TRBD1 matching 7 bases. V was clipped by 6 bases and J by 8 bases; unmatched bases: 9. CDR3 length: 13 amino acids. The CDR3 is CASRQQGKGGYTF. Written as DNA, the CDR3 is TGTGCCAGCAGGCAACAGGGGAAGGGGGGCTACACCTTC.

This clonotype was seen at least ten times. The V call is TRBV5-1, the J call TRBJ1-2, with unresolved D. The germline gives CDR1 SGHRS, CDR2 YFSETQ. The CDR3 sequence is 13 residues long. Trimming took 0 bases from V and 8 from J, leaving 11 bases between them. For the CDR3, the DNA is TGCGCCAGCAGCTTGGACCGCTCGTGGGGCTACACCTTC. This sequence encodes CASSLDRSWGYTF.

The chain joins TRBV15 to TRBJ2-7, with TRBD2 matching 9 bases. The junction had 4 bases not matched to a gene; V was cut back by 1 base and J by 0 bases. The CDR3 spans 16 residues. CDR1 LNHNV and CDR2 YYDKDF come from the germline V gene (reference sequence). CDR3 nucleotide sequence: TGTGCCACCAGCAGAGGAGGGACTAGCAACTCCTACGAGCAGTACTTC. This translates into CATSRGGTSNSYEQYF. The whole variable domain, filled in from reference TRBV15 and TRBJ2-7, reads DAMVIQNPRYQVTQFGKPVTLSCSQTLNHNVMYWYQQKSSQAPKLLFHYYDKDFNNEADTPDNFQSRRPNTSFCFLDIRSPGLGDTAMYLCATSRGGTSNSYEQYFGPGTRLTVT.

This clonotype was observed at least ten times. This chain links TRBV2 with TRBJ2-5; 11 nucleotides match TRBD2. CDR1 is SNHLY, CDR2 FYNNEI, per germline. Trimming took 2 bases from V and 5 from J; bases not matched to a gene: 4. CDR3 size: 15 residues. The CDR3 region is CASSELLAGAETQYF. The CDR3 DNA is TGTGCCAGCAGTGAACTACTAGCGGGGGCGGAGACCCAGTACTTC.

This clonotype was seen many times. V gene TRBV7-8 combines with J gene TRBJ2-7, with TRBD1 matching 8 bases. The CDR3 is made up of 14 amino acids. Germline CDR1 and CDR2: SGHVS and FQNEAQ. The V segment lost 1 base and the J segment 4 bases; nucleotides outside the gene matches: 3. CDR3 nucleotides: TGTGCCAGCAGCTTAGGGACAGGGATTTACGAGCAGTACTTC. This translates into CASSLGTGIYEQYF.

This clonotype came up many times. V and J are TRBV7-2 and TRBJ2-4, with 11 nucleotides matching TRBD2. Germline loops: CDR1 SGHTA, CDR2 FQGNSA. The V and J ends lost 5 bases and 0 bases, in that order; junction bases with no gene match: 15. There are 20 residues in the CDR3. The CDR3 DNA sequence: TGTGCCAGCAGCCGGCGGTTAGCGGGAGGGCGCTCGTTAGCCAAAAACATTCAGTACTTC. The encoded protein is CASSRRLAGGRSLAKNIQYF.

About this clonotype itself: One end of the junction fails to match germline, which may point to a read error. The chain combines TRBV7-9 with TRBJ1-3; no definite D call. This CDR3 comprises 14 residues. Germline V lookup: CDR1 SEHNR, CDR2 FQNEAQ (reference sequence). CDR3 in amino acids: CASGFRDSGNTIYF. CDR3 in DNA: TGTGCCAGCGGCTTCAGAGACTCTGGAAACACCATATATTTT.

The V call is TRBV12-3 or TRBV12-4, the J call TRBJ2-2; D might be TRBD1 (7 bases). The V gene lost 3 bases and the J gene lost 1 base, with 9 bases spanning the gap. The CDR3 runs to 15 residues. CDR3 protein: CASSFQGGNTGELFF. The CDR3 DNA reads as TGTGCCAGCAGTTTTCAGGGGGGGAACACCGGGGAGCTGTTTTTT.

Here the CDR3 DNA reads TGTGCCAGCAGCAGACAGGGAACGCGTGGGGCCAACGTCCTGACTTTC. Translation gives CASSRQGTRGANVLTF. The rearrangement links TRBV3-1 to TRBJ2-6, with 7 bases matching TRBD1. CDR1 is LGHDT, CDR2 YNNKEL, per germline (reference sequence). The CDR3 loop spans 16 amino acids. Unmatched junction bases numbered 7, after V lost 5 bases and J lost 3 bases. The variable domain in full, completed from reference TRBV3-1 and TRBJ2-6, reads DTAVSQTPKYLVTQMGNDKSIKCEQNLGHDTMYWYKQDSKKFLKIMFSYNNKELIINETVPNRFSPKSPDKAHLNLHINSLELGDSAVYFCASSRQGTRGANVLTFGAGSRLTVL.

This clonotype appeared many times. The chain joins TRBV29-1 to TRBJ1-2, with 8 positions matching TRBD1. Germline V CDR1 and CDR2: SQVTM, ANQGSEA. This CDR3 is built from 15 residues. Germline trimming cut 4 bases from V and 8 bases from J; bases unmatched to any gene: 15. The CDR3 nucleotides are TGCAGCGTTGCCCGCGGGACAGGAAGCCGAAGGGGCTACACCTTC. Translation: CSVARGTGSRRGYTF.

The sample holds a few counts of this clonotype. This chain joins TRBV10-3 and TRBJ2-4; TRBD1 matches 8 bases. Trimming at V came to 6 bases and at J to 11 bases, leaving 6 bases not matched to a gene. The CDR3 is 12 amino acids. From germline, CDR1 is ENHRY and CDR2 SYGVKD. CDR3 DNA: TGTGCCATCAGCCCAGGGGGCGGGGTTCAGTACTTC. It codes for CAISPGGGVQYF.

This clonotype was seen a few times. The J gene is TRBJ1-2, the V gene TRBV28; no reliable D call. V dropped 2 bases and J dropped 4 bases, with 5 bases sitting between them. In germline, CDR1 is MDHEN, CDR2 SYDVKM. The CDR3 runs 12 residues. The CDR3 loop reads CASSLAGYGYTF. The CDR3 coding sequence is TGTGCCAGCAGTTTAGCAGGCTATGGCTACACCTTC.

This clonotype was counted at least ten times. This sequence joins TRBV10-3 and TRBJ2-1; 12 nucleotides align to TRBD2. CDR1 is ENHRY, CDR2 SYGVKD, per germline. J gave up 5 bases and V 3 bases, and 8 bases lay outside the gene matches. The CDR3 extends over 17 amino acids. CDR3 nucleotide sequence: TGTGCCATCAGTGAACTAGCGGGAGGCCGCTTGGACAATGAGCAGTTCTTC. Residues: CAISELAGGRLDNEQFF.

This clonotype was seen ten or more times. The rearrangement links TRBV7-9 to TRBJ2-5, with 11 bases fitting TRBD2. Germline V gene lookup returns CDR1 SEHNR and CDR2 FQNEAQ (reference sequence). The V gene end was trimmed by 4 bases and the J gene end by 3 bases; junction bases not matched to a gene: 7. CDR3 length: 16 amino acids. In DNA, the CDR3 is TGTGCCAGCAGCTCCCCAACGGGACTAGCGGAAGAGACCCAGTACTTC. Translation: CASSSPTGLAEETQYF.

This clonotype was detected ten times or more. The chain recombines TRBV7-6 with TRBJ2-1; weak D call: TRBD2 (5 bases). This CDR3 has 13 amino acids. CDR1 and CDR2 (germline): SGHVS, FNYEAQ. Between the trimmed V and J ends, which lost 1 base and 9 bases, there was a span of 10 bases. CDR3 bases: TGTGCCAGCAGCTTAGGAGGGTACGGTGAGCAGTTCTTC. Translating it yields CASSLGGYGEQFF. The full variable domain, completed using reference TRBV7-6 and TRBJ2-1, is GAGVSQSPRYKVTKRGQDVALRCDPISGHVSLYWYRQALGQGPEFLTYFNYEAQQDKSGLPNDRFSAERPEGSISTLTIQRTEQRDSAMYRCASSLGGYGEQFFGPGTRLTVL.

This clonotype was counted at least ten times. The rearrangement links TRBV5-1 to TRBJ2-3, with D uncertain. Trimming removed 1 base at V and 5 bases at J, with 5 bases between. The length of the CDR3 is 12 residues. The V gene's germline CDR1 is SGHRS and CDR2 YFSETQ. The CDR3 DNA reads TGCGCCAGCAGCTTGATCCAAGATACGCAGTATTTT. Translation: CASSLIQDTQYF.